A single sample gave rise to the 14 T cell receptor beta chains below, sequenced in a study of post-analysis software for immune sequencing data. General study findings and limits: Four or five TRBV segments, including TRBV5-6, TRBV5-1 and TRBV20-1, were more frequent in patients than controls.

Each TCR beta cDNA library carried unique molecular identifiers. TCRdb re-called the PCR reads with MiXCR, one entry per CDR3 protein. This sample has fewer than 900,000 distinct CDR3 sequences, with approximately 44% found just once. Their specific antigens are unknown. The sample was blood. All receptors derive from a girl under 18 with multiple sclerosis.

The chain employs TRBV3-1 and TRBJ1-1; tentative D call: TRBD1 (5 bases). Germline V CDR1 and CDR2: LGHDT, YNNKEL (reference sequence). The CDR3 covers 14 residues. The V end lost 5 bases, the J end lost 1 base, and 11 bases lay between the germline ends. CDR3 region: CASSIRDTNTEAFF. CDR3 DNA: TGTGCCAGCAGCATCAGGGATACGAACACTGAAGCTTTCTTT. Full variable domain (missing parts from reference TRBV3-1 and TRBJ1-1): DTAVSQTPKYLVTQMGNDKSIKCEQNLGHDTMYWYKQDSKKFLKIMFSYNNKELIINETVPNRFSPKSPDKAHLNLHINSLELGDSAVYFCASSIRDTNTEAFFGQGTRLTVV.

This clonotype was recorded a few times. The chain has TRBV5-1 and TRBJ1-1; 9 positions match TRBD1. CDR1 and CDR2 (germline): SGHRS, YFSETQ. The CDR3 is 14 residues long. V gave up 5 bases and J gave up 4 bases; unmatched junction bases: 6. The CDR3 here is CASSRTGGTTEAFF. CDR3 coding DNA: TGCGCCAGCAGTCGTACAGGGGGCACCACTGAAGCTTTCTTT.

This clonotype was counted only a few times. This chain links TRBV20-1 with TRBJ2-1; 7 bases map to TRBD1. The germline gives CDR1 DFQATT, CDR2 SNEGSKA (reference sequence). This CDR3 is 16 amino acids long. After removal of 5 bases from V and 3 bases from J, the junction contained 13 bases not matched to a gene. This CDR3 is CSAEKSGTAHYNEQFF. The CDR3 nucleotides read TGCAGTGCTGAAAAGTCCGGGACAGCACACTACAATGAGCAGTTCTTC.

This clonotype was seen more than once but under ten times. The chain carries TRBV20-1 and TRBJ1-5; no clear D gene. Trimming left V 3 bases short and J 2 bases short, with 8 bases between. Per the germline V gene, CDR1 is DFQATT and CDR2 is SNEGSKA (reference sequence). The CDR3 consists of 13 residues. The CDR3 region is CSASTGGNQPQHF. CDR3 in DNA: TGCAGTGCTAGTACGGGTGGCAATCAGCCCCAGCATTTT.

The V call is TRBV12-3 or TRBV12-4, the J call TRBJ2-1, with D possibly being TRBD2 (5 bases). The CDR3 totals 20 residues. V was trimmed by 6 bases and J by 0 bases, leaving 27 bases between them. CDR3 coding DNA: TGTGCCAGCAGCCCCCTCGAACTAGAACGTTTTGGAAGCTCCTACAATGAGCAGTTCTTC. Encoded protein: CASSPLELERFGSSYNEQFF.

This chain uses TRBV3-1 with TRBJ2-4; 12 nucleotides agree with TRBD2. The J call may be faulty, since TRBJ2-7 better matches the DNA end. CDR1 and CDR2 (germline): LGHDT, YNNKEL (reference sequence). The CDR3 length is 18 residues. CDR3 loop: CASSQGRTRLAGAYEQYF. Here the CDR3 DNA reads TGTGCCAGCAGCCAAGGACGAACCAGACTAGCGGGAGCCTACGAGCAGTACTTC.

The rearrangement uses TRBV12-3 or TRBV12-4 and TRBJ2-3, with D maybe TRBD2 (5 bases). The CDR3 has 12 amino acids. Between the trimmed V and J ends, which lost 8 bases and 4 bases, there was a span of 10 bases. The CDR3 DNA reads TGTGCCAGCTCAACGGAGGCAGATACGCAGTATTTT. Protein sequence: CASSTEADTQYF.

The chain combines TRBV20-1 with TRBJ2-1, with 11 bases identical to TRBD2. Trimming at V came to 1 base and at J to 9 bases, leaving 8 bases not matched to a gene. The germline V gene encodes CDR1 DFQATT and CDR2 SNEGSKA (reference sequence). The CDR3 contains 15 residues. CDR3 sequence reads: CSARVVSGREGEQFF. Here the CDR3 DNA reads TGCAGTGCTAGAGTGGTTAGCGGGAGGGAGGGTGAGCAGTTCTTC.

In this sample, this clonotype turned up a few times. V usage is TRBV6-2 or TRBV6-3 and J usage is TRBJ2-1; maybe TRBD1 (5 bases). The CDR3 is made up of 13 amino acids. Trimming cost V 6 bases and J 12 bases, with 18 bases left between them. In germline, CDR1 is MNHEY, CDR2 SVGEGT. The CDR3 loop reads CASRRDLRGPQFF. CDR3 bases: TGTGCCAGCAGACGCGACCTAAGGGGTCCGCAGTTCTTC.

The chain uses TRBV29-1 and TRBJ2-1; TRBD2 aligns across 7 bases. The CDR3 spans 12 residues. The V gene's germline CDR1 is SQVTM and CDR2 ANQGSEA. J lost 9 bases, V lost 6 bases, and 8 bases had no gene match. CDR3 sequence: CSVSSGPGEQFF. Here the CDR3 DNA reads TGCAGCGTGAGTAGCGGGCCGGGTGAGCAGTTCTTC.

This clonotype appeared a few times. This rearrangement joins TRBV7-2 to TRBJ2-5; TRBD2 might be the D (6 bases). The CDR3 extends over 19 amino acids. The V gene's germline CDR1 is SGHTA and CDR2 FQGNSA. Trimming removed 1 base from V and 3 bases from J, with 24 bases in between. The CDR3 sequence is CASSLGPPLPGDLEETQYF. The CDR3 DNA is TGTGCCAGCAGCTTAGGTCCCCCTCTCCCGGGGGATCTGGAAGAGACCCAGTACTTC.

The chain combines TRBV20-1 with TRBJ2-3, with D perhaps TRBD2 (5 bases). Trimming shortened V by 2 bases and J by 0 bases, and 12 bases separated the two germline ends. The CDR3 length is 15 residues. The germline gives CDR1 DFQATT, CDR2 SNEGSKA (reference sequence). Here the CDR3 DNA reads TGCAGTGCTAGAAAAAGCGGAGCTAGCACAGATACGCAGTATTTT. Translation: CSARKSGASTDTQYF.

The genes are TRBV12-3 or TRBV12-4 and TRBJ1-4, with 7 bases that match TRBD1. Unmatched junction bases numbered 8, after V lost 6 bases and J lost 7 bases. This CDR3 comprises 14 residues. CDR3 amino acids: CASSPIRGTEKLFF. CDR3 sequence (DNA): TGTGCCAGCAGCCCCATCAGGGGGACTGAAAAACTGTTTTTT.

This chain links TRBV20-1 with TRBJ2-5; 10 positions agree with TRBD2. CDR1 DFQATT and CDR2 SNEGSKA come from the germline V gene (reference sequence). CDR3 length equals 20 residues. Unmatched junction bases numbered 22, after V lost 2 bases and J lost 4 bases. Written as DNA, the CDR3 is TGCAGTGCTAGACGCGGGCGGGGGCTAGCGGGAGTCTTGGTTCCAGAGACCCAGTACTTC. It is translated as CSARRGRGLAGVLVPETQYF.